Included here is one TCR beta chain sequence, with context. The antigen is not known. This CDR3 comprises 16 residues. CDR1 and CDR2 from the germline V gene are MGHRA and YSYEKL. J gave up 6 bases and V 0 bases, and 7 bases lay outside the gene matches. Any history of autoimmune disease or systemic immunosuppression disqualified patients. These data come from a study of OX40 agonist ivuxolimab in advanced cancers. Study-level background: Every patient in dose escalation had hepatocellular carcinoma, melanoma, renal cell or head and neck cancer.

Using immunoSEQ multiplex PCR, the repertoire was profiled, and TCRdb retains in-frame clones only, with some absent. The sample holds 35,000 to 45,000 clones, roughly nine tenths seen once. Study observations and caveats: Compared with CD4+, CD8+ T cells on average had more expanded clones. Some nonresponders additionally presented with little normalized T-cell clonal expansion.

This chain joins TRBV4-1 and TRBJ2-7, with 11 bases identical to TRBD1. This TCR came from an adult with an advanced solid tumor such as melanoma, head and neck, liver or kidney cancer. This specimen consisted of CD4+ or CD8+ T cells sorted from blood, obtained in a trial of the OX40 agonist ivuxolimab. As DNA, the CDR3 is TGCGCCAGCAGCCAAGATCCAGGACAGGGGGCCCTCGAGCAGTACTTC. Its protein is CASSQDPGQGALEQYF.